This T cell receptor beta chain was retrieved from a study of early T cells in non-severe SARS-CoV-2 infection. TCRdb reprocessed the 5' RACE reads via MiXCR and lists one record per CDR3 protein. The table lists roughly 61,000 distinct CDR3 sequences, over 10% of them singletons. This CDR3 is built from 14 residues. V was clipped by 1 base and J by 4 bases; unmatched bases: 6. Germline V gene data show CDR1 as SQVTM and CDR2 as ANQGSEA. This clonotype was observed a handful of times. J is TRBJ1-1 and V is TRBV29-1; 7 bases fit TRBD1. This material consisted of whole blood, taken at baseline. The sequence was obtained from an adult who was a healthcare worker with PCR-confirmed SARS-CoV-2 infection or an uninfected control (not recorded which). CDR3 coding DNA: TGCAGCGTTGAAGCCTCCAGGGGGGGCACTGAAGCTTTCTTT. As protein: CSVEASRGGTEAFF.